The 17 T cell receptor beta chains below were found in one sample sequenced in a study of identical twins. TCRdb used MiXCR to reprocess the 5' RACE reads, holding one entry per CDR3 protein. Among about 530,000 distinct CDR3 sequences, about a fifth were seen once, and the ten largest hold 0.4% to 0.6%. The sample also formed part of further work on yellow fever vaccine responses in identical twins.

Input material: CD4+ T cells sorted from blood. These receptors originate from a woman aged 18-29 years in good health.

This clonotype was found a few times. The CDR3 DNA reads TGTGCCATCAGTGACCCGAGACTACCCCTCTCCTACGAGCAGTACTTC. Translating it yields CAISDPRLPLSYEQYF. The rearrangement uses TRBV10-3 and TRBJ2-7; tentative D call: TRBD2 (5 bases). V dropped 3 bases and J dropped 0 bases, with 15 bases sitting between them. The CDR3 spans 16 residues. Germline values: CDR1 ENHRY, CDR2 SYGVKD.

This chain joins TRBV12-3 or TRBV12-4 and TRBJ1-1; possible D gene TRBD1, 5 bases. The ends were cut back, 0 bases at V and 4 bases at J, with 9 bases in the middle. CDR3 size: 14 residues. As DNA, the CDR3 is TGTGCCAGCAGTTTAGCGTCGGGGCCCACTGAAGCTTTCTTT. Amino acid sequence: CASSLASGPTEAFF.

The rearrangement uses TRBV5-1 and TRBJ1-2, with 10 bases aligning to TRBD1. Germline-derived CDR1 and CDR2 are SGHRS and YFSETQ. V trimming: 7 bases; J trimming: 4 bases; junction bases outside the gene matches: 10. The CDR3 length is 15 residues. The chain's CDR3 is CASRNGDRGIYGYTF. CDR3 nucleotides: TGCGCCAGCCGCAATGGGGACAGGGGAATCTATGGCTACACCTTC.

This clonotype was detected ten times or more. This sequence joins TRBV11-2 and TRBJ2-3, with 7 bases identical to TRBD1. The CDR3 covers 13 residues. Germline assignment: CDR1 SGHAT and CDR2 FQNNGV. Germline trimming cut 4 bases from V and 3 bases from J; bases unmatched to any gene: 1. For the CDR3, the DNA is TGTGCCAGCAGCTACAGGGGAACAGATACGCAGTATTTT. As protein: CASSYRGTDTQYF. The full variable domain, with the rest looked up from reference TRBV11-2 and TRBJ2-3, is EAGVAQSPRYKIIEKRQSVAFWCNPISGHATLYWYQQILGQGPKLLIQFQNNGVVDDSQLPKDRFSAERLKGVDSTLKIQPAKLEDSAVYLCASSYRGTDTQYFGPGTRLTVL.

In this sample, this clonotype turned up a few times. CDR3 in DNA: TGTGCCAGCAGCTTGGTGCTCTCGAGCGGGGAGCTGTTTTTT. Amino acids: CASSLVLSSGELFF. The gene calls are TRBV5-5 and TRBJ2-2; D not certain. CDR1 and CDR2 from the germline V gene are SGHKS and YYEKEE (reference sequence). The CDR3 is 14 residues long. Between the trimmed V and J ends, which lost 0 bases and 7 bases, there was a span of 10 bases.

This clonotype has just a few counts. The chain is built from TRBV2 and TRBJ1-4; 7 nucleotides align to TRBD1. The trim removed 1 base at V and 3 bases at J, leaving 2 bases unmatched. Germline V lookup: CDR1 SNHLY, CDR2 FYNNEI. This CDR3 is 15 amino acids long. DNA for the CDR3: TGTGCCAGCAGTGAAGTAGGGACAGCTAATGAAAAACTGTTTTTT. Its translation: CASSEVGTANEKLFF.

This clonotype was recorded a few times. The rearrangement uses TRBV11-3 and TRBJ2-1; 10 bases align to TRBD1. Germline V gene sequence: CDR1 SGHNT, CDR2 YENEEA. This CDR3 has 17 amino acids. V was clipped by 5 bases and J by 3 bases; unmatched bases: 10. Here the CDR3 DNA reads TGTGCCAGCAGCCCCCGGGTCGGGACAGGGGACTACAATGAGCAGTTCTTC. Its translation is CASSPRVGTGDYNEQFF.

This chain joins TRBV2 and TRBJ2-7, with D perhaps assigned TRBD1 or TRBD2 (5 bases each). Trimming removed 7 bases from V and 6 bases from J, with 16 bases in between. The CDR3 runs to 13 residues. The V gene's germline CDR1 is SNHLY and CDR2 FYNNEI. As DNA, the CDR3 is TGTGCCAGCACCGGGACCCTCGGTAGCGAGCAGTACGTC. It codes for CASTGTLGSEQYV.

This clonotype showed up just a few times. CDR3 protein: CASSEARVPNEQFF. The DNA of the CDR3 is TGTGCCAGCAGTGAGGCTAGAGTCCCGAATGAGCAGTTCTTC. This chain links TRBV25-1 with TRBJ2-1; D is unresolved. This CDR3 is 14 amino acids long. From germline, CDR1 is MGHDK and CDR2 SYGVNS. Trimming shortened V by 3 bases and J by 7 bases, and 13 bases separated the two germline ends.

This chain's CDR3 is CASSLWAGQYEQYF. CDR3 DNA: TGTGCCAGCAGTTTATGGGCAGGGCAATACGAGCAGTACTTC. The chain uses TRBV12-3 or TRBV12-4 and TRBJ2-7; possible D gene TRBD1, 5 bases. There are 14 residues in the CDR3. Trimming pared 2 bases from V and 4 bases from J, leaving 12 bases between.

The table lists this clonotype with a few counts. V and J are TRBV7-9 and TRBJ2-1, with a tentative D call TRBD1 (5 bases). The germline V gene encodes CDR1 SEHNR and CDR2 FQNEAQ (reference sequence). V was shortened by 4 bases and J by 4 bases, with 11 bases between the two germline ends. CDR3 size: 14 residues. The CDR3 nucleotides are TGTGCCAGCAGCTCCCTAGGGGCTTACAATGAGCAGTTCTTC. It specifies CASSSLGAYNEQFF. Complete variable domain (other parts from reference TRBV7-9 and TRBJ2-1): DTGVSQNPRHKITKRGQNVTFRCDPISEHNRLYWYRQTLGQGPEFLTYFQNEAQLEKSRLLSDRFSAERPKGSFSTLEIQRTEQGDSAMYLCASSSLGAYNEQFFGPGTRLTVL.

The CDR3 spells CASSQGTSGMDTQYF. The CDR3, as DNA: TGTGCCAGCAGCCAAGGGACTAGCGGGATGGATACGCAGTATTTT. V usage is TRBV12-3 or TRBV12-4 and J usage is TRBJ2-3; the match to TRBD2 covers 13 bases. The CDR3 is 15 residues long. Trimming removed 6 bases from V and 6 bases from J; junction bases left unmatched: 6.

The J gene is TRBJ2-2, the V gene TRBV4-1, with 11 nucleotides matching TRBD2. V gave up 8 bases and J gave up 4 bases; unmatched junction bases: 3. The CDR3 totals 14 residues. Germline V gene sequence: CDR1 MGHRA, CDR2 YSYEKL. In nucleotides, the CDR3 is TGCGCCAGCGCCGGACTAGCGGGCACCGGGGAGCTGTTTTTT. Translating it yields CASAGLAGTGELFF.

V and J are TRBV18 and TRBJ2-7, with 13 nucleotides matching TRBD2. The trim removed 5 bases at V and 5 bases at J, leaving 12 bases unmatched. Germline CDR1 is KGHSH and CDR2 is LQKENI. This CDR3 contains 17 residues. The DNA for the CDR3 is TGTGCCAGCTCAAATCTCGGGACTAGCGGGACGATAAACGAGCAGTACTTC. This translates into CASSNLGTSGTINEQYF.

The CDR3 DNA reads TGTGCCAGCCGACGGACCCAGGGGTCCGGGGAGCTGTTTTTT. Encoded protein: CASRRTQGSGELFF. This rearrangement joins TRBV28 to TRBJ2-2, with a possible D match to TRBD1 (6 bases). Deletions cut 8 bases from V and 6 bases from J, with 16 bases between. The length of the CDR3 is 14 residues. CDR1 and CDR2 (germline): MDHEN, SYDVKM.

There are a few counts of this clonotype. This chain connects TRBV28 to TRBJ1-4; 7 bases agree with TRBD1. Trimming cost V 2 bases and J 8 bases; bases outside gene matches: 11. Per germline, CDR1 MDHEN and CDR2 SYDVKM. The CDR3 sequence is 16 residues long. The CDR3 is CASSLPMTGLGEKLFF. DNA for the CDR3: TGTGCCAGCAGTTTACCCATGACAGGGTTAGGCGAAAAACTGTTTTTT.

This rearrangement joins TRBV2 to TRBJ2-4, with D perhaps TRBD1 (6 bases). The V gene lost 7 bases and the J gene lost 6 bases, with 16 bases spanning the gap. The CDR3 is made up of 14 amino acids. Germline CDR1 and CDR2: SNHLY and FYNNEI. CDR3 region: CASINAEGGNIQYF. In nucleotides, the CDR3 is TGTGCCAGCATTAACGCAGAAGGGGGAAACATTCAGTACTTC.